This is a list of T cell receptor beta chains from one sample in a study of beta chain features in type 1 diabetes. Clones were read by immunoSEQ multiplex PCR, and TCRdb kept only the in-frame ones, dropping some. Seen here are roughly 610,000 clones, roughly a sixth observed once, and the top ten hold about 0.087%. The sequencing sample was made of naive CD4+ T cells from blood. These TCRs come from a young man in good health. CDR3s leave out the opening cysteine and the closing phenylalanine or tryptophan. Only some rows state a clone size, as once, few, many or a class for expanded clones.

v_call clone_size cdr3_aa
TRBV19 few ASSLRTSVDEQF
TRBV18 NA ASSPAGNYGYT
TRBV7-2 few ASSWYMEPFANYGYT
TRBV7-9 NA ASRAMRRNTIY
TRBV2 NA ASSLDTRSGNTIY
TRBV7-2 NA ASSPGTGGAEGYT
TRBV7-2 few ASSLAASGGATDTQY
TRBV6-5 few ATGRTGSYGYT
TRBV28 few ASARVYGYT
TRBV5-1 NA ASSTTGAGQPQH
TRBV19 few ASSIGLAGGRDTGELF
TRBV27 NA ASRPGLPGYSNQPQH
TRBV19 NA ASRIPGQGAAGELF
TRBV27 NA ASRGIGLAAKNIQY
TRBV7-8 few ASSIYRGRRAYEQY
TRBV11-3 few ASSLVKGTGDEQF
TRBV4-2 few ASSPFTSGSRNEQF
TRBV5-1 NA ASSLEGRQGNSPLH
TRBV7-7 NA ASSPTGLQETQY
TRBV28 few ASSVIYYEQY